This T cell receptor beta chain was recovered during a study of breast tumors, draining lymph nodes, adjacent tissues. One entry per CDR3 protein, called by TCRdb with MiXCR from the multiplex PCR reads. The sample includes under 300,000 distinct CDR3 sequences, 30% to 35% of them seen just once. The germline V gene encodes CDR1 SGHRS and CDR2 YFSETQ. The V and J ends lost 0 bases and 9 bases respectively, with 10 bases between them. The CDR3 consists of 14 residues. Regarding the study as a whole: The data were judged consistent with most tumor T cells coming from lymph node and expanding in tumor.

Axillary draining lymph nodes of breast cancer patients supplied the node samples. On this clonotype: No antigen is known for it.

Sequenced input: axillary lymph node tissue. This rearrangement joins TRBV5-1 to TRBJ1-6, with D possibly matching TRBD1 (6 bases). This clonotype was sampled from a female donor with breast cancer. Some clones in this sample may be carry-over from other donors' samples. The CDR3 sequence is CASSLDREGSPLHF. The CDR3, as DNA: TGCGCCAGCAGCTTGGACAGGGAAGGTTCACCCCTCCACTTT.